This is a list of T cell receptor beta chains from one sample in a study of shared clonotypes between healthy human individuals. Profiled with immunoSEQ multiplex PCR; TCRdb holds only in-frame clones, not every one. The data contain about 1.4 million clones, roughly 97% of them singletons. Input material: naive CD4+ T cells sorted from blood. Every receptor here comes from a man aged 25-40 years in good health. Each CDR3 is given with its conserved first and last residue. The order of the fields is clone size, D gene, J gene, V gene, CDR3 protein, CDR3 DNA. A D gene is named only where the DNA matches it firmly. Clone size is shown for a subset of rows, as once, few, many or a class of expanded clone.

>NA|NA|TRBJ2-5|TRBV18
CASSPRQTEYQETQYF
TGTGCCAGCTCACCACGCCAGACTGAGTACCAAGAGACCCAGTACTTC
>NA|NA|TRBJ2-7|TRBV18
CASSPDIRGYEQYF
TGTGCCAGCTCACCGGACATAAGAGGCTACGAGCAGTACTTC
>NA|NA|TRBJ1-2|TRBV11-2
CASSPGRLVGYGYTF
TGTGCCAGCAGCCCAGGACGGCTAGTTGGCTATGGCTACACCTTC
>NA|TRBD1|TRBJ2-5|TRBV10-3
CAISGQDQETQYF
TGTGCCATCAGCGGACAGGACCAAGAGACCCAGTACTTC
>NA|NA|TRBJ2-4|TRBV5-3
CARSPSTDDLAKNIQYF
TGTGCCAGAAGTCCCAGCACTGATGATCTAGCCAAAAACATTCAGTACTTC
>NA|TRBD2|TRBJ2-1|TRBV27
CASSATSGSYNEQFF
TGTGCCAGCAGCGCTACTAGCGGGAGCTACAATGAGCAGTTCTTC
>NA|TRBD2|TRBJ2-1|TRBV5-1
CASSVGSGGPDEQFF
TGCGCCAGCAGCGTGGGGAGCGGGGGACCCGATGAGCAGTTCTTC
>NA|NA|TRBJ1-3|TRBV7-6
CASTLGQIGNTIYF
TGTGCCAGCACCCTAGGACAGATTGGAAACACCATATATTTT
>once|NA|TRBJ2-5|TRBV18
CASSPLSGGGEETQYF
TGTGCCAGCTCACCACTTTCTGGGGGGGGCGAAGAGACCCAGTACTTC
>NA|TRBD1|TRBJ2-7|TRBV5-4
CASSTGQGEPYEQYF
TGTGCCAGCAGCACCGGACAGGGCGAACCCTACGAGCAGTACTTC
>NA|TRBD1|TRBJ1-2|TRBV28
CATTWGQNYGYTF
TGTGCCACCACGTGGGGACAGAACTATGGCTACACCTTC
>NA|TRBD2|TRBJ2-4|TRBV29-1
CSVKRTSGPNIQYF
TGCAGCGTTAAAAGGACTAGCGGGCCAAACATTCAGTACTTC
>NA|NA|TRBJ2-7|TRBV20-1
CSAGDPYEQYF
TGCAGTGCGGGCGACCCCTACGAGCAGTACTTC
>NA|TRBD2|TRBJ2-3|TRBV18
CASSYGLAGVPTSTDTQYF
TGTGCCAGCTCATACGGACTAGCGGGAGTCCCCACTAGCACAGATACGCAGTATTTT
>NA|TRBD1|TRBJ2-2|TRBV9
CASSLTGPGSGELFF
TGTGCCAGCAGCCTGACAGGGCCCGGCTCCGGGGAGCTGTTTTTT
>once|TRBD1|TRBJ2-2|TRBV2
CASQDRGQQNTGELFF
TGTGCCAGCCAGGACAGGGGGCAGCAGAACACCGGGGAGCTGTTTTTT
>NA|NA|TRBJ1-3|TRBV5-5
CASSITTAGGGTIYF
TGTGCCAGCAGCATCACCACAGCGGGTGGAGGGACCATATATTTT